The source of this T cell receptor beta chain is a study of blood T cells in healthy people across ages. The study, taken as a whole, reports: Because sorting was not performed, PBMCs prevented conclusive naive versus antigen-experienced comparison. Compared with aged donors, long-lived donors showed fewer expanded clones, suggesting selection.

Using a J-beta primer mix together with a sample-barcoded 5' primer, a second PCR was run for roughly 7 to 12 cycles. TCRdb re-derived calls from the 5' RACE reads in MiXCR, one entry per CDR3 protein. In the table there are 700,000 to 850,000 distinct CDR3 sequences, less than 70% of which are singletons. Total RNA extracted from each sample amounted to at least 6 micrograms. The germline V and J ends were trimmed by 1 base and 9 bases, with 13 bases remaining between them. The CDR3 is 14 residues long. Germline-derived CDR1 and CDR2 are SNHLY and FYNNEI. Details on this clonotype: Antigen specificity is unknown.

The source is an older man in good health. Sequenced sample: blood. This chain connects TRBV2 to TRBJ2-4; TRBD2 might be the D (6 bases). CDR3 region: CASSEEEGVGIQYF. The CDR3 DNA sequence: TGTGCCAGCAGTGAAGAGGAGGGAGTGGGCATTCAGTACTTC.